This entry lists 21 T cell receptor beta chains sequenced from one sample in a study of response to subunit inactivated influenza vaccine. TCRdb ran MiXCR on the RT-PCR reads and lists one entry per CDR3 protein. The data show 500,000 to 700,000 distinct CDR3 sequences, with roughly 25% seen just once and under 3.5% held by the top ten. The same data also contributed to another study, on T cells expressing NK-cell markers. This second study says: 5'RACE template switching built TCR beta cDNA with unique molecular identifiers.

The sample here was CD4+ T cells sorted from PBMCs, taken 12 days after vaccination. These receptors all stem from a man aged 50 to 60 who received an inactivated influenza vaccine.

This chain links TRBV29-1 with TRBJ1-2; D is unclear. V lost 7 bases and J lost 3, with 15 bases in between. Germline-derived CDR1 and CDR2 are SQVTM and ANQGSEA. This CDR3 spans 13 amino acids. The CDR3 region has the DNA TGCAGCGGGTTGAGCCGAAACGACTATGGCTACACCTTC. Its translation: CSGLSRNDYGYTF.

CDR3 amino acids: CASRRTAVEFF. Written as DNA, the CDR3 is TGTGCCAGCAGAAGGACAGCGGTTGAGTTCTTC. This sequence joins TRBV6-2 or TRBV6-3 and TRBJ2-1; a possible D gene is TRBD1 (6 bases). The CDR3 extends over 11 amino acids. From germline, CDR1 is MNHEY and CDR2 SVGEGT. The V and J ends lost 6 bases and 14 bases respectively, with 14 bases between them.

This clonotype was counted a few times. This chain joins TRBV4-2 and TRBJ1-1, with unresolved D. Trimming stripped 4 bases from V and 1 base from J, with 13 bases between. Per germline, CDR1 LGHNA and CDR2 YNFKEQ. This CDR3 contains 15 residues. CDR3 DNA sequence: TGTGCCAGCAGCCCGCACAAGGCGTCGAACACTGAAGCTTTCTTT. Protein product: CASSPHKASNTEAFF.

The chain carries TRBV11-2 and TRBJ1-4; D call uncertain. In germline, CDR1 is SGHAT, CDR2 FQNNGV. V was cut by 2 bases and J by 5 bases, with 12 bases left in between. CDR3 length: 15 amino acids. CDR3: CASSLFPGWNEKLFF. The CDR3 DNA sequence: TGTGCCAGCAGCTTATTCCCGGGGTGGAATGAAAAACTGTTTTTT.

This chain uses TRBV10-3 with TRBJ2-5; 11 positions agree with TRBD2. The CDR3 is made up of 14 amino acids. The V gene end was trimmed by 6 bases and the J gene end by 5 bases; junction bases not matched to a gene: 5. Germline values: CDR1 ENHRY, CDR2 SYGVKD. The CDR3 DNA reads TGTGCCATCAGCCTAGCGGGAGGTTTTGAGACCCAGTACTTC. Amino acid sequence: CAISLAGGFETQYF.

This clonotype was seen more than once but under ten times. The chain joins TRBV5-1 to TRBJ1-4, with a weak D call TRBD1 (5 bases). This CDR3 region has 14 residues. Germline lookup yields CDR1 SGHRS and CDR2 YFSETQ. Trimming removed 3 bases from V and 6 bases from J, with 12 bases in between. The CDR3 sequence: CASSSRASDEKLFF. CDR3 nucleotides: TGCGCCAGCAGCTCCAGGGCGTCGGATGAAAAACTGTTTTTT.

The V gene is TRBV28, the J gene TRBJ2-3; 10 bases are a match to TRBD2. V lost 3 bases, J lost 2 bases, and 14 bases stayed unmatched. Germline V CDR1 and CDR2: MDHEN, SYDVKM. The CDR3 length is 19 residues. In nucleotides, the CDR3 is TGTGCCAGCAGTTTTCATAGCGGGGGGTCCCGATCTCTCACAGATACGCAGTATTTT. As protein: CASSFHSGGSRSLTDTQYF.

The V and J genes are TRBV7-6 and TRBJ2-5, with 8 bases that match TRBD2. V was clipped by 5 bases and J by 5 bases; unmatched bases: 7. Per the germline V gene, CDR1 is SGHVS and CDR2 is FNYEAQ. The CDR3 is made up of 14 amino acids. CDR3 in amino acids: CASSQDQRGETQYF. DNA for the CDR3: TGTGCCAGCAGCCAAGACCAGCGGGGGGAGACCCAGTACTTC.

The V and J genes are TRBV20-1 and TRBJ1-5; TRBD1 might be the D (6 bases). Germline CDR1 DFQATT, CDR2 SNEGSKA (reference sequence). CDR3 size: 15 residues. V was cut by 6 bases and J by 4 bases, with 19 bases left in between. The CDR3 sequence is CSAVQGPRPNQPQHF. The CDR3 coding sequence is TGCAGTGCGGTTCAGGGGCCCCGGCCTAATCAGCCCCAGCATTTT.

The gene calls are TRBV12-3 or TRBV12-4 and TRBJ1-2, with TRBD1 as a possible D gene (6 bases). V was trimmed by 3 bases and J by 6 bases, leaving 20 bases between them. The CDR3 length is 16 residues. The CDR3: CASSLPWGAGGNGYTF. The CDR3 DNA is TGTGCCAGCAGTTTGCCCTGGGGGGCGGGGGGGAATGGCTACACCTTC.

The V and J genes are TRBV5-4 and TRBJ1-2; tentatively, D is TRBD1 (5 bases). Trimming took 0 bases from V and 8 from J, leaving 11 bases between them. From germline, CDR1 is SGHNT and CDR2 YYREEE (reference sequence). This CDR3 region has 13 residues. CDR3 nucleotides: TGTGCCAGCAGCTTGGACAGGCGTGGGGGCTACACCTTC. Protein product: CASSLDRRGGYTF.

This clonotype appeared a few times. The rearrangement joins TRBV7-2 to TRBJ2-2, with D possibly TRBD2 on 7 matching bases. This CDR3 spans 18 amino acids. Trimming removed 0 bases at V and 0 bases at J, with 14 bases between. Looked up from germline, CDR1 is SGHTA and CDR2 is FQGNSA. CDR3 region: CASSLAGGGRTNTGELFF. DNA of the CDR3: TGTGCCAGCAGCTTAGCGGGAGGGGGAAGAACGAACACCGGGGAGCTGTTTTTT.

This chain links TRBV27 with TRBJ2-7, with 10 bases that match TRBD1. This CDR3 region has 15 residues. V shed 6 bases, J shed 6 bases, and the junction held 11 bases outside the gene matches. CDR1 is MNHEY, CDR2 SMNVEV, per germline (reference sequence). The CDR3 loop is CASRKPGTGVGEQYF. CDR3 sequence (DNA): TGTGCCAGCAGGAAGCCCGGGACAGGGGTTGGCGAGCAGTACTTC.

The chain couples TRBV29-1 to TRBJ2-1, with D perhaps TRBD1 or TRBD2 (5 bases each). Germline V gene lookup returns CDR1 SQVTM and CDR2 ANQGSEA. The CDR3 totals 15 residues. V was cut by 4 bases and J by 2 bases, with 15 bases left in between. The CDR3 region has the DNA TGCAGCGTTGCCAAGGCAGGGAGCCCCTACAATGAGCAGTTCTTC. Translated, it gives CSVAKAGSPYNEQFF.

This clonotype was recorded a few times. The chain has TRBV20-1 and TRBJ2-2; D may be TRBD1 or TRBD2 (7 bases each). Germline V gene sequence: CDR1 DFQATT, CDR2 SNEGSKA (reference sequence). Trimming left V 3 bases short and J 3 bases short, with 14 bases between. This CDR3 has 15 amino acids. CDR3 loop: CSASGQGGHTGELFF. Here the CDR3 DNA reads TGCAGTGCTAGTGGGCAGGGGGGGCACACCGGGGAGCTGTTTTTT.

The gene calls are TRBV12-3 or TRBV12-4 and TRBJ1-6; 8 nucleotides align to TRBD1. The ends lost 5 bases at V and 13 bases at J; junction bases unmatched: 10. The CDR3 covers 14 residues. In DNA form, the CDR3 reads TGTGCCAGCAGTCTGGACAGGGCTGCGGGTCCCCTCCACTTT. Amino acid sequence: CASSLDRAAGPLHF.

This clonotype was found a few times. As DNA, the CDR3 is TGCGCCAGCGCCCAGGTTGCAACTAATGAAAAACTGTTTTTT. It translates to CASAQVATNEKLFF. This chain links TRBV4-3 with TRBJ1-4, with unresolved D. With 8 bases removed from V and 0 bases from J, the gap between germline ends came to 10 bases. Germline CDR1 reads LGHNA; CDR2 reads YSLEER. The CDR3 spans 14 residues.

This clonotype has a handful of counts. The CDR3 here is CASSYTGLAGDYEQFF. Written as DNA, the CDR3 is TGTGCCAGCAGTTACACGGGACTAGCGGGAGACTATGAGCAGTTCTTC. The genes are TRBV6-2 or TRBV6-3 and TRBJ2-1; 14 bases are shared with TRBD2. CDR3 length equals 16 residues. The V and J ends lost 2 bases and 8 bases, in that order; junction bases with no gene match: 5. Germline lookup yields CDR1 MNHEY and CDR2 SVGEGT.

The CDR3 loop is CSARFGGPPEAFF. The DNA of the CDR3 is TGCAGTGCTAGGTTTGGGGGGCCCCCTGAAGCTTTCTTT. The chain recombines TRBV20-1 with TRBJ1-1; TRBD1 might be the D (6 bases). V lost 3 bases to trimming and J lost 6 bases, with 14 bases between them. CDR3 length: 13 amino acids. Germline loops: CDR1 DFQATT, CDR2 SNEGSKA (reference sequence).

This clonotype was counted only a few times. The CDR3 DNA is TGTGCCATCAGTGGACTAGCGGGAGAGAATGAGCAGTTCTTC. Encoded protein: CAISGLAGENEQFF. V is TRBV10-3 and J is TRBJ2-1; 12 bases are shared with TRBD2. The germline V gene has CDR1 ENHRY and CDR2 SYGVKD. The CDR3 is 14 residues long. The V segment lost 4 bases and the J segment 7 bases; nucleotides outside the gene matches: 2.

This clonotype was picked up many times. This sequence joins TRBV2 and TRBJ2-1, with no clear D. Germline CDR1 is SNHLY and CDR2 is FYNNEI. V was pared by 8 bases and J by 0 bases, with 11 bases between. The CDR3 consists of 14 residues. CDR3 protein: CASSTRSSYNEQFF. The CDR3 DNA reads TGTGCCAGCTCTACAAGGAGCTCCTACAATGAGCAGTTCTTC.